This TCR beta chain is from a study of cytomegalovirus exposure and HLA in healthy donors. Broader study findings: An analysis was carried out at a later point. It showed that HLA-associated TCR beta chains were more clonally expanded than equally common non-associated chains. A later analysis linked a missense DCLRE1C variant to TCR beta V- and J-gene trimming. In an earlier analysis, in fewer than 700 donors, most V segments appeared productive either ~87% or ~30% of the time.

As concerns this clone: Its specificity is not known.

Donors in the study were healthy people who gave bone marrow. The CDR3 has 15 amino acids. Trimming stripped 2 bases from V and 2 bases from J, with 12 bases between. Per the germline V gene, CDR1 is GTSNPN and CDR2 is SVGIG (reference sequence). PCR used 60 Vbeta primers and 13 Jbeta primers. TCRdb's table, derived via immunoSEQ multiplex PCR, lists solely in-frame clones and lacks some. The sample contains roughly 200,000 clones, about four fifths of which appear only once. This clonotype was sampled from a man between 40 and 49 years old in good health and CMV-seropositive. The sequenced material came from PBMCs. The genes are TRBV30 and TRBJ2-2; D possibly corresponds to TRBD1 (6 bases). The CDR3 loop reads CAWSSGTTNTGELFF. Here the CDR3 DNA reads TGTGCCTGGAGTTCCGGGACAACTAACACCGGGGAGCTGTTTTTT. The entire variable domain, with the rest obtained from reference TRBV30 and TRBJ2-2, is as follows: SQTIHQWPATLVQPVGSPLSLECTVEGTSNPNLYWYRQAAGRGLQLLFYSVGIGQISSEVPQNLSASRPQDRQFILSSKKLLLSDSGFYLCAWSSGTTNTGELFFGEGSRLTVL.